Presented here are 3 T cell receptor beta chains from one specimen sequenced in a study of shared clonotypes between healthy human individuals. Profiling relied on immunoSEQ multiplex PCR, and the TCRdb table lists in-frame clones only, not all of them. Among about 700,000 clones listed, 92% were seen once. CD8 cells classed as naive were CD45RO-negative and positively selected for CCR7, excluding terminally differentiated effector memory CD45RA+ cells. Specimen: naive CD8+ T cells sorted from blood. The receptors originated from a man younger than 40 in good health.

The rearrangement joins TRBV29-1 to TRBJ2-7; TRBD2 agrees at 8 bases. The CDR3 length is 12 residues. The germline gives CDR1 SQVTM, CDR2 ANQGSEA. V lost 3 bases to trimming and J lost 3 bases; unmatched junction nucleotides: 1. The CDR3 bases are TGCAGCGTTGAGGGGACTAGCTACGAGCAGTACTTC. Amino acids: CSVEGTSYEQYF.

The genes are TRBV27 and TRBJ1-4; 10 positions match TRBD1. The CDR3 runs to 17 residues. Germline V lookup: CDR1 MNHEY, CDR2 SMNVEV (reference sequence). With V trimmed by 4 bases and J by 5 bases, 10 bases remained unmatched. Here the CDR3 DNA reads TGTGCCAGCAGTTCCTCGGGACAGGGGCCGGAGAATGAAAAACTGTTTTTT. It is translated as CASSSSGQGPENEKLFF.

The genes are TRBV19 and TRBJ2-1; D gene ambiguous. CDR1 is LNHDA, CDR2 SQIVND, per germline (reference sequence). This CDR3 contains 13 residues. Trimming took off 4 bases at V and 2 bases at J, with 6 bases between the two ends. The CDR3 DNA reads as TGTGCCAGTAGTACGGGCCCCTACAATGAGCAGTTCTTC. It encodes CASSTGPYNEQFF.